This is a list of T cell receptor beta chains from one sample in a study of blood T cells in healthy people across ages. TCRdb redid the calling of the 5' RACE reads with MiXCR, one entry per CDR3 protein. The table lists fewer than 1,200,000 distinct CDR3 sequences, almost 25% of them singletons. The data were also submitted as part of a second study, on T cells of mothers and their children.

Material: blood. The receptors come from a girl aged 2 to 10 in good health. The CDR3 runs from the conserved cysteine through the conserved F or W. D genes are given only for firm matches. Clone size is not always given. Where it is, it says once, few, many or a class for expanded clones.

J	size	V	D	CDR3	DNA
TRBJ1-5	.	TRBV6-6	.	CASSKDSQDQPQHF	TGTGCCAGCAGCAAAGACTCTCAAGATCAGCCCCAGCATTTT
TRBJ2-3	once	TRBV7-9	TRBD1	CASSPGTGATDTQYF	TGTGCCAGCAGTCCCGGGACAGGGGCGACAGATACGCAGTATTTT
TRBJ2-7	.	TRBV4-2	.	CASSQAGGELTYEQYF	TGTGCCAGCAGCCAAGCGGGGGGCGAGCTTACCTACGAGCAGTACTTC
TRBJ2-3	.	TRBV7-9	TRBD1	CASSSLGQGKGTDTQYF	TGTGCCAGCAGCTCCCTGGGACAGGGCAAGGGCACAGATACGCAGTATTTT
TRBJ1-1	.	TRBV2	TRBD1	CASSGDRLNTEAFF	TGTGCCAGCAGTGGGGACAGGTTGAACACTGAAGCTTTCTTT
TRBJ2-7	few	TRBV7-2	.	CASSFFVGGGYEQYF	TGTGCCAGCAGCTTCTTTGTGGGGGGCGGCTACGAGCAGTACTTC
TRBJ2-7	.	TRBV29-1	.	CSVEVSTAYEQYF	TGCAGCGTTGAAGTCAGCACAGCCTACGAGCAGTACTTC
TRBJ2-5	.	TRBV7-7	.	CASSLSGTGNQETQYF	TGTGCTAGCAGCTTATCCGGAACAGGGAATCAAGAGACCCAGTACTTC
TRBJ2-1	few	TRBV18	TRBD2	CASSASGRNSNEQFF	TGTGCCAGCTCTGCGAGCGGGAGGAATTCCAATGAGCAGTTCTTC
TRBJ2-7	.	TRBV6-2/TRBV6-3	TRBD1	CASISGDRGQGRYF	TGTGCCAGCATCTCCGGGGACAGGGGGCAAGGAAGGTACTTC
TRBJ2-5	.	TRBV15	.	CATSRDGFPGETQYF	TGTGCCACCAGCAGAGATGGCTTTCCAGGAGAGACCCAGTACTTC
TRBJ1-2	few	TRBV12-3/TRBV12-4	TRBD1	CASSWGQGANGYTF	TGTGCCAGCAGTTGGGGACAGGGGGCGAACGGCTACACCTTC
TRBJ1-1	few	TRBV12-3/TRBV12-4	.	CASSTPNEAFF	TGTGCCAGCAGCACCCCGAATGAAGCTTTCTTT
TRBJ2-6	few	TRBV5-6	.	CASSFLTRGPGANVLTF	TGTGCCAGCAGCTTTTTAACTAGGGGTCCTGGGGCCAACGTCCTGACTTTC
TRBJ2-1	few	TRBV5-1	TRBD1	CASSHGTGGDGLSQQFF	TGCGCCAGCAGCCACGGGACAGGGGGCGATGGCTTGTCTCAGCAGTTCTTC
TRBJ2-7	few	TRBV14	.	CASSQDDGTLYEQYF	TGTGCCAGCAGCCAAGATGACGGGACACTTTACGAGCAGTACTTC
TRBJ2-4	many	TRBV29-1	.	CSVEDKNIQYF	TGCAGCGTTGAGGACAAAAACATTCAGTACTTC
TRBJ1-2	.	TRBV6-6	.	CASSYGLSNYGYTF	TGTGCCAGCAGTTACGGCCTATCTAACTATGGCTACACCTTC
TRBJ2-7	few	TRBV20-1	TRBD1	CSAWDRRNYEQYF	TGCAGTGCTTGGGACAGGAGAAACTACGAGCAGTACTTC
TRBJ2-1	.	TRBV28	TRBD2	CASLSTSRGGNEQFF	TGTGCCAGCCTTTCGACTAGCCGGGGGGGCAATGAGCAGTTCTTC
TRBJ2-1	.	TRBV4-2	TRBD2	CASSPFLTPSGSSKSSYNEQFF	TGTGCCAGCAGCCCTTTCCTCACGCCCAGCGGGAGCTCCAAAAGCTCCTACAATGAGCAGTTCTTC
TRBJ1-2	.	TRBV2	TRBD1	CASSEAGQGGHYTF	TGTGCCAGCAGTGAAGCTGGACAGGGGGGACACTACACCTTC
TRBJ2-1	.	TRBV29-1	TRBD1	CSVETGGGNEQFF	TGCAGCGTTGAAACAGGGGGCGGGAATGAGCAGTTCTTC
TRBJ2-3	.	TRBV4-3	.	CASSQDRLQSVTDTQYF	TGCGCCAGCAGCCAAGATCGACTGCAGTCGGTAACAGATACGCAGTATTTT
TRBJ2-7	.	TRBV20-1	TRBD1	CSLSTGTGDYEQYF	TGCAGTCTCTCGACCGGGACAGGGGACTACGAGCAGTACTTC
TRBJ2-1	.	TRBV29-1	.	CSVEGEVGLTGFTYNEQFF	TGCAGCGTTGAAGGGGAGGTTGGGCTAACGGGGTTCACCTACAATGAGCAGTTCTTC
TRBJ2-7	.	TRBV4-1	TRBD2	CASSQVSGGRGQYF	TGCGCCAGCAGCCAAGTTTCGGGAGGAAGGGGGCAGTACTTC
TRBJ1-1	.	TRBV14	TRBD1	CASMGTGADMNTEAFF	TGTGCCAGCATGGGGACAGGGGCCGACATGAACACTGAAGCTTTCTTT
TRBJ2-1	few	TRBV11-2	.	CASSSITLATYNEQFF	TGTGCCAGCAGCTCTATTACTCTAGCGACCTACAATGAGCAGTTCTTC
TRBJ1-2	.	TRBV5-1	TRBD1	CASSPGTGGIYGYTF	TGCGCCAGCAGCCCCGGGACAGGGGGAATCTATGGCTACACCTTC
TRBJ1-2	.	TRBV5-5	.	CTSSLVAGPDYGYTF	TGTACCAGCAGCTTGGTCGCGGGCCCAGACTATGGCTACACCTTC
TRBJ2-7	few	TRBV5-6	TRBD2	CASSLTSDEQYF	TGTGCCAGCAGCTTGACTAGCGACGAGCAGTACTTC
TRBJ2-1	.	TRBV29-1	.	CSVLSTPNEQLF	TGCAGCGTTCTTTCGACTCCTAATGAGCAGCTCTTC
TRBJ2-4	few	TRBV21-1	.	CASSKAGWGGAKNIQYF	TGTGCCAGCAGCAAAGCCGGGTGGGGGGGGGCCAAAAACATTCAGTACTTC
TRBJ2-7	.	TRBV29-1	.	CSASRGRVYEQYF	TGCAGCGCTTCCCGGGGCAGGGTCTACGAGCAGTACTTC
TRBJ2-1	.	TRBV9	TRBD2	CASSGKLAGGPMSYNEQFF	TGTGCCAGCAGCGGGAAACTAGCGGGAGGGCCCATGTCCTACAATGAGCAGTTCTTC
TRBJ1-1	few	TRBV20-1	.	CSARDLQGGTEAFF	TGCAGTGCTAGGGACCTACAAGGGGGCACTGAAGCTTTCTTT
TRBJ2-5	.	TRBV2	TRBD2	CASSELFGERGGETQYF	TGTGCCAGCAGTGAACTCTTCGGGGAAAGGGGAGGGGAGACCCAGTACTTC
TRBJ2-2	.	TRBV5-1	TRBD2	CASSRTSGRENTGELFF	TGCGCCAGCAGCAGGACTAGCGGGAGGGAGAACACCGGGGAGCTGTTTTTT
TRBJ2-7	few	TRBV4-3	.	CASSHGGVPYEQYF	TGCGCCAGCAGCCATGGGGGAGTCCCCTACGAGCAGTACTTC
TRBJ2-5	.	TRBV9	TRBD2	CASSVGRGVVGETQYF	TGTGCCAGCAGCGTCGGCCGGGGGGTAGTTGGGGAGACCCAGTACTTC
TRBJ2-5	many	TRBV29-1	.	CSVYQETQYF	TGCAGCGTTTACCAAGAGACCCAGTACTTC
TRBJ2-7	few	TRBV5-1	TRBD1	CASTPWDRAYEQYF	TGCGCCAGCACACCCTGGGACAGGGCCTACGAGCAGTACTTC
TRBJ2-3	few	TRBV10-3	.	CAISEGGLTDTQYF	TGTGCCATCAGTGAAGGCGGACTCACAGATACGCAGTATTTT
TRBJ1-2	few	TRBV18	.	CASSPGPVYGYTF	TGTGCCAGCTCACCCGGACCGGTCTATGGCTACACCTTC
TRBJ2-1	few	TRBV12-3/TRBV12-4	.	CASLRSSYNEQFF	TGTGCCAGCCTCCGTAGCTCCTACAATGAGCAGTTCTTC
TRBJ2-3	.	TRBV4-3	.	CASSLSTSRPTDTQYF	TGCGCCAGCAGCCTCTCAACTTCTAGACCCACAGATACGCAGTATTTT
TRBJ1-2	few	TRBV7-9	TRBD1	CASSATGDWNYGYTF	TGTGCCAGCAGCGCCACAGGGGATTGGAACTATGGCTACACCTTC